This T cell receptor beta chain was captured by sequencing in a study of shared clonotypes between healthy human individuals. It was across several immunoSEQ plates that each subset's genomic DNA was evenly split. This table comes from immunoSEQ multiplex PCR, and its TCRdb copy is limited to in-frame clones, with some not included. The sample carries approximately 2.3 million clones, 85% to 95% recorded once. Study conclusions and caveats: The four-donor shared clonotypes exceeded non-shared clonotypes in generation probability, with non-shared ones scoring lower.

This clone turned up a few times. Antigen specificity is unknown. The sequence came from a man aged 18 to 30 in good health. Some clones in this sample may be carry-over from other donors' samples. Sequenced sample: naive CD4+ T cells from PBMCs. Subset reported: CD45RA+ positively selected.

The CDR3 is CAWSVSSTGLQPQHF. The CDR3 DNA reads as TGTGCCTGGAGTGTTAGCTCGACAGGGCTTCAGCCCCAGCATTTT. The rearrangement links TRBV30 to TRBJ1-5; TRBD1 aligns across 7 bases. Trimming cost V 0 bases and J 6 bases; bases outside gene matches: 8. The V gene's germline CDR1 is GTSNPN and CDR2 SVGIG (reference sequence). CDR3 length: 15 residues.